This T cell receptor beta chain comes out of a study of T cell responses to AZD1222 COVID-19 vaccine (dated by TCRdb to the early 2020s). Broadly, across the study: Because spike-specific TCR depth and breadth did not differ between the two schedules, AZD1222 recipients who got a second dose at roughly 4 weeks were pooled with those who got a second dose at roughly 12 weeks. TCR sequencing was performed for over 230 trial participants, of whom around 200 were given two doses of AZD1222 and approximately 25 were given two doses of MenACWY control vaccine. Trial participants were enrolled by age into subgroups of 18-55, 56-69 and 70-plus years, and around 150, 29 and 61 TCR-sequenced participants, respectively, were included in these subgroups.

The CDR3 regions of human TCRbeta chains were analyzed by immunosequencing. For the original study's pipeline: TCRs in the repertoires were matched against a reference library of SARS-CoV-2-specific TCRs that had been generated with the MIRA antigen-specificity platform. Breadth was defined as the fraction of unique TCRs that were SARS-CoV-2-associated. Depth was defined as the fraction of total T cells that were SARS-CoV-2-associated. Using the MIRA data, each spike-specific TCR was assigned both to the spike region to which the TCR was reactive and to a CD4 or CD8 class. Log10-transformed breadth and depth values were compared by one-way ANOVA with Sidak's multiple comparisons tests. TCRdb holds this immuneACCESS table with in-frame rearrangements only. Some clones are missing; in checked studies, unresolved V genes explain under half, and the rest has no known cause. The D gene and trimming were derived from the DNA, and the V and J assignments and clone size from that table. The sample records 100,000 to 150,000 clones, 70% to 90% of which are singletons. The ten largest account for around 4% of the sample.

Spanning cysteine to phenylalanine, the CDR3 consists of 15 amino acids. The entry retains the CDR3 DNA only, 45 bases that are in frame from base 1. According to the germline V gene, CDR1 reads MNHEY and CDR2 reads SVGAGI. V and J are truncated by 10 bases and 3 bases respectively, leaving an intervening sequence of 21 bases. The time point label, as the study defines it: baseline before first vaccination. Vaccinee samples came from UK trials COV001 and COV002, including a single-blind randomized controlled phase 2/3 trial of AZD1222 (ChAdOx1 nCoV-19) in healthy adults. Trial participant PBMC samples were collected at day 0 and day 28 after the second dose for TCRbeta chain sequencing. The investigation overall reported the following: Epitopes outside the regions mutated in the B.1.351 and B.1.1.7 variants were reportedly recognized by nearly half of the unique spike-specific TCRs. The vaccine-associated CD4 TCRs covered the entire spike protein, and the dominant responses fell in regions 160-218 and 743-854. Participants were mostly white British and included more females than males, and it was suggested by the authors that clonal diversity may have been underestimated. A significant rise in spike-specific TCR breadth and depth was observed after two AZD1222 doses relative to day 0 and relative to MenACWY recipients. Conclusions about previously exposed vaccinees are limited because only six or seven AZD1222 recipients were SARS-CoV-2 seropositive at baseline. Because no samples from the day 14 peak response were available, repertoires could be characterized only after the peak T cell response. The 56-69-year group was small, and its depth increase did not reach significance, likely because of low power.

Only a few counts were recorded for this clone. Its antigen target is currently unknown. No per-base quality is available; no much larger clone lies one base away. The source was peripheral blood, collected on day 0 of AZD1222 vaccination. The chain employs TRBV6-5 and TRBJ1-1, with no D gene named confidently. This clonotype was sampled from an adult in good health. The CDR3 region reads CATGVGYLEDTEAFF. The nucleotides read TGTGCCACCGGAGTGGGTTACTTAGAGGACACTGAAGCTTTCTTT.